This T cell receptor beta chain was retrieved from a study of blood T cell repertoires in COVID-19. The wider study: PBMCs, B-cell-depleted T cells, or T cells were the source of the cDNA or gDNA that made up the material.

This clone occurred a few times. The CDR3 runs to 15 residues. Trimming cost V 4 bases and J 3 bases; bases outside gene matches: 7. CDR1 is LGHDT and CDR2 is YNNKEL in the germline V gene (reference sequence). Original analysis: Amplification of reference gene primers was used by the study to estimate nucleated cell counts. Some clones are missing from TCRdb's copy, which holds only in-frame ones; the method was immunoSEQ multiplex PCR. V and J calls and clone size are copied from that table; D and trimming were computed from the DNA. The table shows approximately 290,000 clones, with about 89% occurring only once.

V is TRBV3-1 (or the pseudogene TRBV3-2) and J is TRBJ2-7; TRBD1 agrees at 9 bases. Material: peripheral blood. The receptor was isolated from a woman in her 30s with COVID-19, enrolled during active disease. CDR3 bases: TGTGCCAGCAGCCCCGGGACAGGGACCTACTACGAGCAGTACTTC. Its translation is CASSPGTGTYYEQYF.